This T cell receptor beta chain was identified in a study of siplizumab effects on memory and regulatory T cells. Broader study findings: Proliferating Tregs taken from siplizumab cultures were not shown to have a confirmed suppressive function. To unstimulated subsets, only a minor fraction of alloreactive clones could be mapped.

The CDR3 sequence is 15 residues long. Deletions cut 9 bases from V and 0 bases from J, with 14 bases between. The germline gives CDR1 KGHSH, CDR2 LQKENI. On this clone: What it recognizes is unknown.

Profiling relied on immunoSEQ multiplex PCR, and the TCRdb table lists in-frame clones only, not all of them. Among about 100,000 clones listed, around 90% were seen once. The chain has TRBV18 and TRBJ1-4, with a tentative D call TRBD1 (6 bases). The receptor was derived from a human donor in good health. Sequences were obtained from non-Treg CD4+ T cells sorted from blood. The CDR3 reads CASSGQISTNEKLFF. For the CDR3, the DNA is TGTGCCAGTTCAGGACAGATCTCAACTAATGAAAAACTGTTTTTT.